This passage covers 28 T cell receptor beta chains from one sample sequenced in a study of early T cells in non-severe SARS-CoV-2 infection. TCRdb ran MiXCR on the 5' RACE reads and lists one entry per CDR3 protein. This sample has around 83,000 distinct CDR3 sequences, with more than 9% found just once. The sequencing here drew on whole blood, taken at baseline. The receptor set was obtained from an adult who was a healthcare worker with PCR-confirmed SARS-CoV-2 infection or an uninfected control (not recorded which).

This clonotype came up many times. The chain uses TRBV5-1 and TRBJ1-3, with 9 bases matching TRBD1. CDR1 is SGHRS, CDR2 YFSETQ, per germline. The CDR3 sequence is 15 residues long. V lost 6 bases to trimming and J lost 0 bases; unmatched junction nucleotides: 4. This chain's CDR3 is CASKQGASSGNTIYF. The CDR3 DNA is TGCGCCAGCAAACAGGGGGCGAGCTCTGGAAACACCATATATTTT. The whole variable domain, remainder taken from reference TRBV5-1 and TRBJ1-3, is KAGVTQTPRYLIKTRGQQVTLSCSPISGHRSVSWYQQTPGQGLQFLFEYFSETQRNKGNFPGRFSGRQFSNSRSEMNVSTLELGDSALYLCASKQGASSGNTIYFGEGSWLTVV.

The table lists this clonotype with many counts. J is TRBJ2-5 and V is TRBV20-1; 7 nucleotides line up with TRBD1. J gave up 0 bases and V 4 bases, and 5 bases lay outside the gene matches. CDR3 size: 14 residues. The germline V gene encodes CDR1 DFQATT and CDR2 SNEGSKA (reference sequence). The CDR3 loop is CSAKTGRNQETQYF. CDR3 sequence (DNA): TGCAGTGCTAAGACAGGGCGGAACCAAGAGACCCAGTACTTC.

V gene TRBV4-1 combines with J gene TRBJ2-7, with 7 bases that match TRBD1. The CDR3 runs to 17 residues. CDR1 and CDR2 (germline): MGHRA, YSYEKL. The V segment lost 3 bases and the J segment 0 bases; nucleotides outside the gene matches: 11. The CDR3 reads CASSHDPGQASSYEQYF. CDR3 coding DNA: TGCGCCAGCAGCCACGACCCCGGACAGGCCAGCTCCTACGAGCAGTACTTC.

This clonotype was counted between two and nine times. The chain combines TRBV10-3 with TRBJ2-1; no clear D gene. Germline assignment: CDR1 ENHRY and CDR2 SYGVKD. This CDR3 has 14 amino acids. V was shortened by 11 bases and J by 0 bases, with 14 bases between the two germline ends. In DNA form, the CDR3 reads TGTGCCTCCCAAAAAAACCCCTCCTACAATGAGCAGTTCTTC. It codes for CASQKNPSYNEQFF.

This clonotype was observed a handful of times. This sequence joins TRBV5-6 and TRBJ2-1; TRBD2 matches at 11 bases. V shed 0 bases and J 7 bases; nucleotides not matched to a gene: 3. The CDR3 runs to 15 residues. The germline V gene encodes CDR1 SGHDT and CDR2 YYEEEE. CDR3 in amino acids: CASSLVPSGRNEQFF. CDR3 in DNA: TGTGCCAGCAGCTTGGTACCTAGCGGGAGGAATGAGCAGTTCTTC. The whole variable domain, remainder taken from reference TRBV5-6 and TRBJ2-1, is DAGVTQSPTHLIKTRGQQVTLRCSPKSGHDTVSWYQQALGQGPQFIFQYYEEEERQRGNFPDRFSGHQFPNYSSELNVNALLLGDSALYLCASSLVPSGRNEQFFGPGTRLTVL.

There are a few counts of this clonotype. The chain uses TRBV7-2 and TRBJ2-3; D not certain. Germline CDR1 SGHTA, CDR2 FQGNSA. CDR3 length: 17 amino acids. Trimming stripped 2 bases from V and 3 bases from J, with 18 bases between. CDR3 sequence reads: CASSLFTTTRGTDTQYF. The CDR3 coding sequence is TGTGCCAGCAGCTTATTCACCACCACCCGTGGTACAGATACGCAGTATTTT.

This clonotype has a handful of counts. The rearrangement uses TRBV15 and TRBJ2-1; D is ambiguous. The CDR3 loop spans 12 amino acids. V was clipped by 1 base and J by 12 bases, with 10 bases between them. Germline CDR1 is LNHNV and CDR2 is YYDKDF (reference sequence). The CDR3 loop is CATSRALSAQFF. CDR3 DNA sequence: TGTGCCACCAGCAGAGCCCTATCCGCGCAGTTCTTC.

This clonotype was seen more than once but under ten times. V gene TRBV20-1 combines with J gene TRBJ2-3; 11 bases fit TRBD2. CDR3 length equals 15 residues. The germline gives CDR1 DFQATT, CDR2 SNEGSKA (reference sequence). V lost 6 bases, J lost 0 bases, and 5 bases stayed unmatched. CDR3 sequence reads: CSATLAGGSTDTQYF. In nucleotides, the CDR3 is TGCAGTGCAACCTTAGCGGGAGGGAGCACAGATACGCAGTATTTT.

This clonotype has a count of ten or more. The chain combines TRBV5-1 with TRBJ2-5; perhaps TRBD2 as D (5 bases). Looked up from germline, CDR1 is SGHRS and CDR2 is YFSETQ. V lost 4 bases, J lost 4 bases, and 17 bases lay in between. CDR3 length: 15 amino acids. In nucleotides, the CDR3 is TGCGCCAGCAGCGCCCGTCGTTCCGCGGGAGAGACCCAGTACTTC. It is translated as CASSARRSAGETQYF.

This chain links TRBV27 with TRBJ2-1; D ambiguous. The V end lost 7 bases, the J end lost 0 bases, and 16 bases lay between the germline ends. This CDR3 has 16 amino acids. Germline CDR1 reads MNHEY; CDR2 reads SMNVEV (reference sequence). CDR3 coding DNA: TGTGCCAGCACCATCATCGGGTTTAGCTCCTACAATGAGCAGTTCTTC. It is translated as CASTIIGFSSYNEQFF.

This clonotype was counted between two and nine times. The chain recombines TRBV29-1 with TRBJ2-1; perhaps TRBD2 as D (6 bases). Germline lookup yields CDR1 SQVTM and CDR2 ANQGSEA. V lost 8 bases and J 7 bases, leaving 24 bases between the germline ends. The CDR3 extends over 15 amino acids. This CDR3 is CSHVGGERLRNEQFF. The CDR3 nucleotides are TGCAGCCATGTGGGGGGAGAGCGCCTGCGGAATGAGCAGTTCTTC.

The V and J genes are TRBV18 and TRBJ1-2; D ambiguous. Deletions cut 3 bases from V and 3 bases from J, with 17 bases between. This CDR3 comprises 16 residues. The germline V gene has CDR1 KGHSH and CDR2 LQKENI. CDR3 sequence: CASSPTPGVPDYGYTF. The CDR3 bases are TGTGCCAGCTCACCGACGCCTGGTGTTCCCGACTATGGCTACACCTTC. Full variable domain (outside the CDR3, taken from reference TRBV18 and TRBJ1-2): NAGVMQNPRHLVRRRGQEARLRCSPMKGHSHVYWYRQLPEEGLKFMVYLQKENIIDESGMPKERFSAEFPKEGPSILRIQQVVRGDSAAYFCASSPTPGVPDYGYTFGSGTRLTVV.

The chain couples TRBV3-1 to TRBJ1-4; perhaps TRBD1 as D (5 bases). Per germline, CDR1 LGHDT and CDR2 YNNKEL (reference sequence). The V gene lost 3 bases and the J gene lost 8 bases, with 13 bases spanning the gap. The CDR3 consists of 14 residues. The CDR3 protein is CASSQRGESEKLFF. The CDR3 DNA is TGTGCCAGCAGCCAGCGGGGGGAGTCCGAAAAACTGTTTTTT. The entire variable domain, with the rest obtained from reference TRBV3-1 and TRBJ1-4, is as follows: DTAVSQTPKYLVTQMGNDKSIKCEQNLGHDTMYWYKQDSKKFLKIMFSYNNKELIINETVPNRFSPKSPDKAHLNLHINSLELGDSAVYFCASSQRGESEKLFFGSGTQLSVL.

This clonotype was recorded a few times. The chain employs TRBV27 and TRBJ2-7, with unresolved D. Between the trimmed V and J ends, which lost 0 bases and 6 bases, there was a span of 12 bases. This CDR3 contains 14 residues. Looked up from germline, CDR1 is MNHEY and CDR2 is SMNVEV (reference sequence). The CDR3 nucleotides are TGTGCCAGCAGTTTATCCCTGCGTCCCCTCGAGCAGTACTTC. Its translation: CASSLSLRPLEQYF.

This clonotype was seen a handful of times. The rearrangement uses TRBV6-2 or TRBV6-3 and TRBJ2-7; D is undetermined. The V and J ends lost 8 bases and 3 bases respectively, with 8 bases between them. CDR3 length: 11 amino acids. CDR1 and CDR2 from the germline V gene are MNHEY and SVGEGT. DNA of the CDR3: TGTGCCAGCGGTCAGAGCTACGAGCAGTACTTC. Amino acids: CASGQSYEQYF.

This clonotype was detected a few times. The chain links TRBV15 to TRBJ2-1; TRBD2 aligns across 7 bases. The CDR3 runs to 15 residues. Germline CDR1 LNHNV, CDR2 YYDKDF (reference sequence). J gave up 7 bases and V 0 bases, and 6 bases lay outside the gene matches. This CDR3 is CATSREAVGGNEQFF. CDR3 coding DNA: TGTGCCACCAGCAGAGAAGCAGTGGGAGGGAATGAGCAGTTCTTC.

The chain uses TRBV10-3 and TRBJ2-1; unclear D gene. Per the germline V gene, CDR1 is ENHRY and CDR2 is SYGVKD. CDR3 size: 13 residues. The V and J ends lost 4 bases and 4 bases respectively, with 8 bases between them. Here the CDR3 reads CAISGASYNEQFF. The CDR3 DNA reads TGTGCCATCAGTGGGGCGTCTTACAATGAGCAGTTCTTC.

In its sample, this clonotype was seen a few times. The rearrangement links TRBV19 to TRBJ2-1; 7 positions match TRBD2. The V gene's germline CDR1 is LNHDA and CDR2 SQIVND (reference sequence). Germline trimming cut 5 bases from V and 4 bases from J; bases unmatched to any gene: 8. The CDR3 has 15 residues. CDR3 sequence: CASSSQLALYNEQFF. The CDR3 DNA sequence: TGTGCCAGTAGTTCCCAACTAGCGTTGTACAATGAGCAGTTCTTC.

V and J are TRBV20-1 and TRBJ2-2, with D possibly being TRBD2 (6 bases). V lost 0 bases and J 6 bases, leaving 14 bases between the germline ends. This CDR3 region has 15 residues. Per the germline V gene, CDR1 is DFQATT and CDR2 is SNEGSKA (reference sequence). CDR3 sequence: CSARDKGGPPGELFF. CDR3 nucleotides: TGCAGTGCTAGAGATAAGGGAGGTCCGCCCGGGGAGCTGTTTTTT.

The chain is built from TRBV3-1 and TRBJ1-4; D is uncertain. Germline loops: CDR1 LGHDT, CDR2 YNNKEL (reference sequence). This CDR3 is 12 amino acids long. Trimming left V 1 base short and J 8 bases short, with 5 bases between. CDR3 DNA sequence: TGTGCCAGCAGCCAAGCGTACGAAAAACTGTTTTTT. It translates to CASSQAYEKLFF. The whole variable domain, filled in from reference TRBV3-1 and TRBJ1-4, reads DTAVSQTPKYLVTQMGNDKSIKCEQNLGHDTMYWYKQDSKKFLKIMFSYNNKELIINETVPNRFSPKSPDKAHLNLHINSLELGDSAVYFCASSQAYEKLFFGSGTQLSVL.

This clonotype has a handful of counts. The V call is TRBV25-1, the J call TRBJ2-1; 10 nucleotides align to TRBD2. CDR1 MGHDK and CDR2 SYGVNS come from the germline V gene. V was clipped by 1 base and J by 7 bases; unmatched bases: 7. This CDR3 is 16 amino acids long. DNA of the CDR3: TGTGCCAGCAGTGAATCGGCTAGCGGGAGAGGGAATGAGCAGTTCTTC. Protein: CASSESASGRGNEQFF. Full variable domain (missing parts from reference TRBV25-1 and TRBJ2-1): EADIYQTPRYLVIGTGKKITLECSQTMGHDKMYWYQQDPGMELHLIHYSYGVNSTEKGDLSSESTVSRIRTEHFPLTLESARPSHTSQYLCASSESASGRGNEQFFGPGTRLTVL.

This clonotype has at least ten counts. Germline is not matched at one junction end, which may reflect a read error. The V gene is TRBV4-1, the J gene TRBJ2-1; no reliable D call. Germline V gene data show CDR1 as MGHRA and CDR2 as YSYEKL. CDR3 length: 15 amino acids. In DNA, the CDR3 is TGCGCCAGCAGCCCCGAAGGCTTAAGGAACAACGAGCAGTTCTTC. Amino acids: CASSPEGLRNNEQFF.

This clonotype occurred a few times. The chain joins TRBV18 to TRBJ2-5; either TRBD1 or TRBD2 may supply D (5 bases each). This CDR3 contains 13 residues. V lost 2 bases and J lost 4, with 8 bases in between. Germline CDR1 and CDR2: KGHSH and LQKENI. The CDR3 region is CASSPAGAETQYF. As DNA, the CDR3 is TGTGCCAGCTCACCAGCCGGGGCAGAGACCCAGTACTTC.

In this sample, this clonotype turned up a few times. The V and J genes are TRBV2 and TRBJ2-4; D is undetermined. Per germline, CDR1 SNHLY and CDR2 FYNNEI. V lost 6 bases to trimming and J lost 4 bases, with 10 bases between them. The CDR3 totals 13 residues. The CDR3 DNA reads as TGTGCCAGCAGGACAACTTGGAAAAACATTCAGTACTTC. This translates into CASRTTWKNIQYF.

This clonotype was recorded a few times. The rearrangement links TRBV7-8 to TRBJ1-2, with TRBD1 matching over 8 bases. This CDR3 is built from 15 residues. With 2 bases clipped from V and 4 bases from J, the junction kept 6 bases outside the gene matches. From germline, CDR1 is SGHVS and CDR2 FQNEAQ. DNA for the CDR3: TGTGCCAGCAGCTTAAGGGGTGACAGGGGCTATGGCTACACCTTC. It codes for CASSLRGDRGYGYTF. Drawing the rest from reference TRBV7-8 and TRBJ1-2, the complete variable domain is GAGVSQSPRYKVAKRGQDVALRCDPISGHVSLFWYQQALGQGPEFLTYFQNEAQLDKSGLPSDRFFAERPEGSVSTLKIQRTQQEDSAVYLCASSLRGDRGYGYTFGSGTRLTVV.

There are many counts of this clonotype. The rearrangement links TRBV28 to TRBJ2-1, with 12 bases matching TRBD2. The CDR3 covers 19 residues. The V gene end was trimmed by 8 bases and the J gene end by 4 bases; junction bases not matched to a gene: 18. Germline CDR1 and CDR2: MDHEN and SYDVKM. The CDR3 coding sequence is TGTGCCAGCTCCGGGACTAGCGGGTCCCCAGCCCCCCAGTACAATGAGCAGTTCTTC. Amino acids: CASSGTSGSPAPQYNEQFF.

This clonotype was detected a few times. CDR3 coding DNA: TGCGCCAGCAGCTTGAGCGGGACTAGCGGGAGTTACGAGCAGTACTTC. Translated: CASSLSGTSGSYEQYF. The chain links TRBV5-1 to TRBJ2-7; 14 bases align to TRBD2. This CDR3 spans 16 amino acids. Trimming removed 1 base from V and 4 bases from J; junction bases left unmatched: 4. CDR1 SGHRS and CDR2 YFSETQ come from the germline V gene.

V is TRBV7-8 and J is TRBJ2-2; D is possibly TRBD2 (6 bases). The CDR3 is made up of 15 amino acids. V was clipped by 0 bases and J by 6 bases, with 11 bases between them. Germline CDR1 is SGHVS and CDR2 is FQNEAQ. For the CDR3, the DNA is TGTGCCAGCAGCTTAGCGGGAGGAAGGTCCGGGGAGCTGTTTTTT. Its protein product is CASSLAGGRSGELFF.